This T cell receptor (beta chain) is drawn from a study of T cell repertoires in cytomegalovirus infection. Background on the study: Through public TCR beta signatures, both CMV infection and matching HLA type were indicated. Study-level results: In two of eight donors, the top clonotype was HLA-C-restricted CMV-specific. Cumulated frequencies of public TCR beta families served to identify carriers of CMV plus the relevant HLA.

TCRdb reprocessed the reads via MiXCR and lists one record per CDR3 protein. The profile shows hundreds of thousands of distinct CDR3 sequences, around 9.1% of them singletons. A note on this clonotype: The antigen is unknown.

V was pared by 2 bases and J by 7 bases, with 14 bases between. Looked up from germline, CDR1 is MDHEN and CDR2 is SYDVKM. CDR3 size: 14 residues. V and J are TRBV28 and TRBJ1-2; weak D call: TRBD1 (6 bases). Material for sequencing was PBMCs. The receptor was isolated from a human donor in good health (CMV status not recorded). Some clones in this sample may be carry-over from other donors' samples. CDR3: CASSLVDGGSGYTF. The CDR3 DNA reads TGTGCCAGCAGTTTAGTAGACGGGGGCTCTGGCTACACCTTC.